This T cell receptor beta chain was sequenced for a study of cytomegalovirus exposure and HLA in healthy donors. There are 15 residues in the CDR3. Per germline, CDR1 WSHSY and CDR2 SAAADI. V dropped 7 bases and J dropped 2; count of bases not matched to a gene: 3. The donors were members of the validation cohort comprising about 130 subjects, separate from the approximately 670-subject first cohort. Produced via immunoSEQ multiplex PCR; TCRdb's table is partial and in-frame only. Counted here are 200,000 to 300,000 clones, approximately 86% occurring once; the ten biggest clones make up over 0.95%. The sequencing input was PBMCs. This clonotype was obtained from a woman younger than 45 in good health and CMV-seropositive. V gene TRBV10-2 combines with J gene TRBJ2-5, with 14 positions matching TRBD2. DNA for the CDR3: TGCGCCAGCAAGGGACTAGCGGGAGTTCAAGAGACCCAGTACTTC. Its translation: CASKGLAGVQETQYF.